This T cell receptor beta chain was sequenced in a study of cytomegalovirus exposure and HLA in healthy donors. Comment on this clone: Its antigen is not identified.

Notes on the study in general: TCR beta chains numbering 150 to 200 were designated cytomegalovirus-associated. According to reports, the classifier identified cytomegalovirus status with high specificity and sensitivity.

The PCR used 60 Vbeta and 13 Jbeta primers. Authors' data handling: Per a later analysis, the number of unique TCR beta chains was around 79 million, of which about 11 million were shared. Clones were read by immunoSEQ multiplex PCR, and TCRdb kept only the in-frame ones, dropping some. That table gives V, J and clone size, and the DNA gave D and trimming. The sample shows about 140,000 clones, approximately 82% of them seen only once. Participants comprised healthy donors of bone marrow. Germline V gene data show CDR1 as MDHEN and CDR2 as SYDVKM. The CDR3 is 15 residues long. With 6 bases removed from V and 6 bases from J, the gap between germline ends came to 21 bases.

The receptor's source is a woman between 40 and 55 years old in good health and CMV-seronegative. V and J are TRBV28 and TRBJ2-7; TRBD1 is a possible D gene (8 bases). Sequencing was done on a sample of PBMCs. This CDR3 reads CASRIQGGRKSEQYF. The CDR3 DNA is TGTGCCAGCAGGATACAGGGGGGGAGGAAGAGCGAGCAGTACTTC.